The 28 T cell receptor beta chains below all came from one sample that was sequenced in a study of a mutant IDH1 vaccine in newly diagnosed glioma. TCRdb keeps only in-frame clones here, not all; method: immunoSEQ multiplex PCR. This sample has tens of thousands of clones, with 84% found just once. The time point is: week 35, safety follow-up. Vaccination used 300 ug of mutant IDH1 20-mer peptide per dose, with topical imiquimod. These receptors have no identified antigens. Sequencing used PBMCs, obtained from a glioma patient whose treatment included an IDH1 peptide vaccine. These receptors were collected from a man younger than 30 with glioma.

V gene TRBV12-5 combines with J gene TRBJ1-1; D perhaps matches TRBD1 (6 bases). The CDR3 length is 19 residues. Germline CDR1 LGHNT, CDR2 FRNRAP. V was cut by 1 base and J by 2 bases, with 23 bases left in between. Here the CDR3 reads CASGLAFHPTGATNTEAFF. CDR3 sequence (DNA): TGTGCTAGTGGTTTGGCTTTCCACCCGACAGGAGCCACTAACACTGAAGCTTTCTTT.

The chain carries TRBV6-6 and TRBJ2-2; D might be TRBD1 (6 bases). V shed 4 bases and J shed 8 bases, with 17 bases lying between them. Germline V gene lookup returns CDR1 MNHNY and CDR2 SVGAGI (reference sequence). The CDR3 is 15 residues long. The CDR3 protein is CASSSTTGPGGELFF. In DNA, the CDR3 is TGTGCCAGCAGTTCTACGACAGGCCCTGGAGGGGAGCTGTTTTTT.

The chain carries TRBV29-1 and TRBJ2-7; 7 bases agree with TRBD1. V trimming: 6 bases; J trimming: 2 bases; junction bases outside the gene matches: 7. There are 13 residues in the CDR3. The germline gives CDR1 SQVTM, CDR2 ANQGSEA. The CDR3 DNA follows: TGCAGCGTAAAAAGGACAGGTCCCTACGAGCAGTACTTC. Translated: CSVKRTGPYEQYF.

The chain combines TRBV18 with TRBJ2-3; 10 bases are shared with TRBD2. The germline gives CDR1 KGHSH, CDR2 LQKENI. V gave up 5 bases and J gave up 3 bases; unmatched junction bases: 5. This CDR3 contains 15 residues. CDR3 sequence (DNA): TGTGCCAGCTCAAGGTCTAGCGGGAGAACAGATACGCAGTATTTT. Amino acids: CASSRSSGRTDTQYF. Based on the CDR3 plus reference TRBV18 and TRBJ2-3, the full variable domain is NAGVMQNPRHLVRRRGQEARLRCSPMKGHSHVYWYRQLPEEGLKFMVYLQKENIIDESGMPKERFSAEFPKEGPSILRIQQVVRGDSAAYFCASSRSSGRTDTQYFGPGTRLTVL.

CDR3 in amino acids: CASSLYRADTEAFF. CDR3 DNA: TGTGCCAGCAGCCTCTACAGAGCTGACACTGAAGCTTTCTTT. The chain couples TRBV5-4 to TRBJ1-1; D gene ambiguous. CDR3 length: 14 amino acids. In germline, CDR1 is SGHNT, CDR2 YYREEE (reference sequence). V lost 4 bases and J 3 bases, leaving 13 bases between the germline ends.

V and J are TRBV5-6 and TRBJ1-6, with TRBD1 as a possible D gene (6 bases). The CDR3 contains 17 residues. The germline V gene encodes CDR1 SGHDT and CDR2 YYEEEE. The V end lost 1 base, the J end lost 7 bases, and 18 bases lay between the germline ends. This CDR3 reads CASSLLGERGRNSPLHF. CDR3 nucleotides: TGTGCCAGCAGCTTGTTGGGGGAACGGGGGCGGAATTCACCCCTCCACTTT.

The chain carries TRBV2 and TRBJ1-1; D is undetermined. The CDR3 runs 12 residues. V lost 5 bases and J 3 bases, leaving 7 bases between the germline ends. CDR1 SNHLY and CDR2 FYNNEI come from the germline V gene. Here the CDR3 reads CASSLPDTEAFF. CDR3 in DNA: TGTGCCAGCAGTCTCCCAGACACTGAAGCTTTCTTT.

The sample holds one count of this clone. The gene calls are TRBV11-1 and TRBJ1-2, with D unclear. Germline values: CDR1 SGHAT, CDR2 FQDESV (reference sequence). The CDR3 covers 16 residues. V was trimmed by 0 bases and J by 4 bases, leaving 15 bases between them. The CDR3 spells CASSLASGSQLYGYTF. The DNA of the CDR3 is TGTGCCAGCAGCTTAGCGAGTGGCTCGCAACTCTATGGCTACACCTTC.

V and J are TRBV6-6 and TRBJ2-1; tentative D call: TRBD2 (6 bases). Trimming took off 6 bases at V and 8 bases at J, with 20 bases between the two ends. The CDR3 has 15 amino acids. Germline V gives CDR1 MNHNY, CDR2 SVGAGI (reference sequence). CDR3: CASRPGTVKWDEQFF. The CDR3 DNA reads TGTGCCAGCAGGCCAGGGACTGTTAAATGGGATGAGCAGTTCTTC.

CDR3 in amino acids: CASSIVPGIFSYNEQFF. The CDR3 DNA follows: TGTGCCAGTAGTATAGTCCCAGGGATCTTTTCCTACAATGAGCAGTTCTTC. The chain recombines TRBV19 with TRBJ2-1; D might be TRBD1 (5 bases). Trimming took off 1 base at V and 1 base at J, with 14 bases between the two ends. The CDR3 is 17 residues long. Germline CDR1 reads LNHDA; CDR2 reads SQIVND (reference sequence).

The chain employs TRBV5-4 and TRBJ1-1; D remains ambiguous. Germline CDR1 SGHNT, CDR2 YYREEE (reference sequence). The V end was cut by 7 bases, the J end by 0 bases, with 10 bases between. This CDR3 is 13 amino acids long. This CDR3 is CASGRTMNTEAFF. The CDR3 DNA is TGTGCCAGCGGACGGACCATGAACACTGAAGCTTTCTTT.

CDR3 sequence reads: CASSIWVDEKLFF. CDR3 nucleotide sequence: TGTGCCAGTAGTATTTGGGTGGATGAAAAACTGTTTTTT. The chain carries TRBV19 and TRBJ1-4; D remains ambiguous. CDR3 length: 13 residues. CDR1 and CDR2 (germline): LNHDA, SQIVND (reference sequence). V lost 3 bases and J lost 6, with 8 bases in between.

V and J are TRBV19 and TRBJ1-5; a weak D match, TRBD1 (5 bases). CDR1 and CDR2 (germline): LNHDA, SQIVND (reference sequence). The CDR3 is 15 amino acids. V was trimmed by 4 bases and J by 3 bases, leaving 13 bases between them. CDR3 sequence: CASSTARDPNQPQHF. The CDR3, as DNA: TGTGCCAGTAGTACGGCCCGGGACCCCAATCAGCCCCAGCATTTT.

This clone showed up just once. This chain connects TRBV5-5 to TRBJ2-7; D is perhaps TRBD2 (6 bases). The CDR3 is 16 amino acids. In germline, CDR1 is SGHKS, CDR2 YYEKEE (reference sequence). V lost 3 bases to trimming and J lost 0 bases, with 16 bases between them. The CDR3: CASSSLLRTNSYEQYF. In DNA, the CDR3 is TGTGCCAGCAGCTCCCTTCTAAGGACTAACTCCTACGAGCAGTACTTC.

The chain recombines TRBV4-3 with TRBJ2-3, with D hard to call. V was cut by 1 base and J by 6 bases, with 8 bases left in between. Germline V lookup: CDR1 LGHNA, CDR2 YSLEER. The CDR3 is 13 residues long. This CDR3 is CASSQARADTQYF. The CDR3 nucleotides read TGCGCCAGCAGCCAAGCCCGGGCCGATACGCAGTATTTT.

This clone was observed a handful of times. The chain joins TRBV28 to TRBJ1-1, with a tentative D call TRBD1 (5 bases). Per the germline V gene, CDR1 is MDHEN and CDR2 is SYDVKM. This CDR3 region has 17 residues. V lost 1 base to trimming and J lost 4 bases, with 19 bases between them. CDR3: CASSLLGGMGMGTEAFF. The DNA for the CDR3 is TGTGCCAGCAGTTTATTGGGGGGAATGGGAATGGGCACTGAAGCTTTCTTT.

CDR3 DNA: TGTGCCAGCAGCCAAGATTCACAGGCCTATGGCTACACCTTC. It yields the protein CASSQDSQAYGYTF. The J gene is TRBJ1-2, the V gene TRBV4-2; weak D call: TRBD1 (5 bases). Trimming took off 0 bases at V and 4 bases at J, with 9 bases between the two ends. Germline loops: CDR1 LGHNA, CDR2 YNFKEQ. This CDR3 contains 14 residues.

This clone showed up just once. This chain connects TRBV7-9 to TRBJ1-2; 7 nucleotides line up with TRBD1. Germline V gene sequence: CDR1 SEHNR, CDR2 FQNEAQ (reference sequence). The V gene end was trimmed by 4 bases and the J gene end by 4 bases; junction bases not matched to a gene: 3. The CDR3 sequence is 13 residues long. CDR3 region: CASSSGTAYGYTF. CDR3 coding DNA: TGTGCCAGCAGCTCCGGGACAGCCTATGGCTACACCTTC. Drawing the rest from reference TRBV7-9 and TRBJ1-2, the complete variable domain is DTGVSQNPRHKITKRGQNVTFRCDPISEHNRLYWYRQTLGQGPEFLTYFQNEAQLEKSRLLSDRFSAERPKGSFSTLEIQRTEQGDSAMYLCASSSGTAYGYTFGSGTRLTVV.

The chain links TRBV7-2 to TRBJ2-1, with D uncertain. This CDR3 is 11 amino acids long. Trimming left V 1 base short and J 14 bases short, with 9 bases between. In germline, CDR1 is SGHTA, CDR2 FQGNSA. DNA for the CDR3: TGTGCCAGCAGCTTAGGGCCAAGAGAGTTCTTC. This codes for CASSLGPREFF.

The V and J genes are TRBV5-4 and TRBJ2-3; 7 bases align to TRBD2. Germline V gene lookup returns CDR1 SGHNT and CDR2 YYREEE (reference sequence). The CDR3 loop spans 15 amino acids. J gave up 0 bases and V 4 bases, and 5 bases lay outside the gene matches. The CDR3 sequence is CASSISGVSTDTQYF. The CDR3 DNA follows: TGTGCCAGCAGCATCAGCGGGGTTAGCACAGATACGCAGTATTTT.

This chain links TRBV27 with TRBJ1-2, with D possibly matching TRBD1 (6 bases). The V end was cut by 2 bases, the J end by 7 bases, with 11 bases between. Germline assignment: CDR1 MNHEY and CDR2 SMNVEV (reference sequence). The CDR3 contains 13 residues. The CDR3 sequence is CASSLEGGSGYTF. The CDR3 DNA reads as TGTGCCAGCAGTTTAGAAGGGGGGTCTGGCTACACCTTC.

This clone was counted a single time. The chain employs TRBV7-2 and TRBJ1-2; D not certain. V lost 3 bases, J lost 2 bases, and 7 bases lay in between. Germline CDR1 reads SGHTA; CDR2 reads FQGNSA. CDR3 length: 13 residues. CDR3 coding DNA: TGTGCCAGCAGCTTCGGGCTGAACTATGGCTACACCTTC. This codes for CASSFGLNYGYTF.

The chain combines TRBV28 with TRBJ1-1; tentative D call: TRBD1 (6 bases). CDR1 and CDR2 from the germline V gene are MDHEN and SYDVKM. V lost 2 bases and J 6 bases, leaving 10 bases between the germline ends. The CDR3 has 13 residues. The CDR3 DNA follows: TGTGCCAGCAGTTTACCCAGGGGCCCTGAAGCTTTCTTT. The encoded protein is CASSLPRGPEAFF. Supplemented by reference TRBV28 and TRBJ1-1, the full variable domain reads DVKVTQSSRYLVKRTGEKVFLECVQDMDHENMFWYRQDPGLGLRLIYFSYDVKMKEKGDIPEGYSVSREKKERFSLILESASTNQTSMYLCASSLPRGPEAFFGQGTRLTVV.

The table lists this clone with a few counts. The V and J genes are TRBV5-5 and TRBJ1-1; D gene unclear. With 5 bases removed from V and 1 base from J, the gap between germline ends came to 12 bases. Germline CDR1 reads SGHKS; CDR2 reads YYEKEE (reference sequence). CDR3 length: 14 amino acids. The CDR3, as DNA: TGTGCCAGCAGTCGAGGGAGCAAGAACACTGAAGCTTTCTTT. Translation: CASSRGSKNTEAFF.

The chain links TRBV6-6 to TRBJ2-7; possibly TRBD1 for D (6 bases). The CDR3 runs to 15 residues. Per the germline V gene, CDR1 is MNHNY and CDR2 is SVGAGI (reference sequence). V gave up 5 bases and J gave up 2 bases, with 16 bases separating them. The CDR3 nucleotides are TGTGCCAGCAGTACTACAGGGTTCCCAACCTACGAGCAGTACTTC. Its protein is CASSTTGFPTYEQYF.

V gene TRBV4-3 combines with J gene TRBJ2-1; 11 bases agree with TRBD2. In germline, CDR1 is LGHNA, CDR2 YSLEER. The CDR3 has 18 amino acids. Trimming at V came to 0 bases and at J to 6 bases, leaving 10 bases not matched to a gene. The CDR3 protein is CASSQDGLAGGRGNEQFF. For the CDR3, the DNA is TGCGCCAGCAGCCAAGACGGCCTAGCGGGGGGCCGGGGCAATGAGCAGTTCTTC.

Here the CDR3 reads CASSVNRGVTDTQYF. CDR3 DNA sequence: TGTGCCAGCAGTGTAAACAGGGGTGTCACAGATACGCAGTATTTT. J is TRBJ2-3 and V is TRBV6-1; 7 bases agree with TRBD1. V was pared by 4 bases and J by 2 bases, with 6 bases of the junction left unmatched. The CDR3 loop spans 15 amino acids. CDR1 is MNHNS and CDR2 is SASEGT in the germline V gene.

The rearrangement links TRBV5-1 to TRBJ2-7; D tentatively fits TRBD1 or TRBD2 (5 bases each). The CDR3 consists of 16 residues. Trimming pared 3 bases from V and 4 bases from J, leaving 20 bases between. The germline V gene has CDR1 SGHRS and CDR2 YFSETQ. The CDR3 region has the DNA TGCGCCAGCAGCTCGGAGGCCGGGACCCACGGGTACGAGCAGTACTTC. Translation gives CASSSEAGTHGYEQYF. Full variable domain (rest looked up from reference TRBV5-1 and TRBJ2-7): KAGVTQTPRYLIKTRGQQVTLSCSPISGHRSVSWYQQTPGQGLQFLFEYFSETQRNKGNFPGRFSGRQFSNSRSEMNVSTLELGDSALYLCASSSEAGTHGYEQYFGPGTRLTVT.